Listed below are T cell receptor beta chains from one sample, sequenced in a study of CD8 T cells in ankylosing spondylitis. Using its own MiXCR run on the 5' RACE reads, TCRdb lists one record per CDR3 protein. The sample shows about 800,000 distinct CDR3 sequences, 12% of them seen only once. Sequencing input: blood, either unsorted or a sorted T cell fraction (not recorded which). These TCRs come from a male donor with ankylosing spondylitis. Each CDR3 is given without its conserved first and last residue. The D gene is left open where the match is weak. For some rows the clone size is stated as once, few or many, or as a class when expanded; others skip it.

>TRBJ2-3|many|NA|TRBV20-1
SARGPSGETADTQY
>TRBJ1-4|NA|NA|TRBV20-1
SARDRGKEKLF
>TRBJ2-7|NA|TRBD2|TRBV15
ATSYGGGYEQY
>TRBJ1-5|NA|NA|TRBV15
ATSRDGGQPQH
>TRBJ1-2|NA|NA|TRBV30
AWSKTWQDGYT
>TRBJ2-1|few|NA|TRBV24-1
ATSGGPYRGLDEQF
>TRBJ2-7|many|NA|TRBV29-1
SVAAAYEQY
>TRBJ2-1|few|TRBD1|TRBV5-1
ASSPLGTAGSEQF
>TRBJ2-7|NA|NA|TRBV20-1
SAKPGGAAYEQY
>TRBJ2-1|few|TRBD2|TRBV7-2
ASRGTSGTYEQF
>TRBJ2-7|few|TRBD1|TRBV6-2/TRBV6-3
ASTPGQGGSEQY
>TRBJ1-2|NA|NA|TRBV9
ASSAWSSDGYT
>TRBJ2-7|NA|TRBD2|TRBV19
ASKTTGTSGSYEQY
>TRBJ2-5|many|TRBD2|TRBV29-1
SVELAGGPGETQY
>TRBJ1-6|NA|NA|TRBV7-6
ASSTLQNSPLH
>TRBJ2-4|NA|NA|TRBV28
ASTPMAGGGGNIQY
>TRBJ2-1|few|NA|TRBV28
ATREFVYNEQF
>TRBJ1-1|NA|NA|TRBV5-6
ASTSLVEVEAF
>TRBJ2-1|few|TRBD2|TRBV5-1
ASSEPTLAGGMNEQF
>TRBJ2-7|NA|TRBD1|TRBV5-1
ASSRQGQVVSYEQY
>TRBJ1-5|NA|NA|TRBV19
ASSASVGRNQPQH
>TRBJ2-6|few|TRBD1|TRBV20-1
SADRTGSSGANVLT
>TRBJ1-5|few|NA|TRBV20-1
SARDRSGGQPQH
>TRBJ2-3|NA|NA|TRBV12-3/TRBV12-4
ASSLTWWGTDTQY
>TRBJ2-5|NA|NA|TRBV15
ATSNAPSETQY
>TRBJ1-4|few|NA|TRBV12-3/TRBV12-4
ASRVVGGEKLF
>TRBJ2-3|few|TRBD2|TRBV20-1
NGASGNSDTQY